This T cell receptor (beta chain) appears in the sequencing data of a study of radiotherapy plus CTLA-4 blockade in lung cancer. Method: immunoSEQ multiplex PCR; TCRdb's copy keeps in-frame clones and lacks some. The table has under 65,000 clones, roughly 77% seen once. Alongside CTLA-4 blockade with ipilimumab, patients with chemo-refractory metastatic non-small-cell lung cancer received focal radiation. About this clone: Its antigen remains unidentified.

Broader study findings: After radiotherapy and ipilimumab, tumor-derived clones expanded in peripheral blood. Early blood T cell clone dynamics reportedly forecast response best, with interferon-beta.

This CDR3 spans 16 amino acids. Germline V CDR1 and CDR2: KGHSH, LQKENI. The J segment lost 4 bases and the V segment lost 3 bases, leaving 11 bases of the junction unmatched. The source of this sequence is a human donor with non-small cell lung cancer who had a complete response to radiotherapy plus ipilimumab. The V and J genes are TRBV18 and TRBJ2-7; TRBD1 aligns across 8 bases. Material: peripheral blood, obtained from a patient treated with radiotherapy plus ipilimumab. In DNA, the CDR3 is TGTGCCAGCTCACCGAGCAGACAGGGGAAGGGGTACGAGCAGTACTTC. Its translation: CASSPSRQGKGYEQYF.